What follows describes a single TCR beta chain. This clonotype showed up many times. The antigen it recognizes is unknown. No qualities accompany the bases; no much larger clone lies one base away. Moderately to severely active disease, a Clinical Activity Score of at least 3, a NOSPECS grade of at least 4, and a duration under 3 months were present in ophthalmopathy patients. The study excluded patients with uncontrolled infections, other autoimmune diseases, pregnancy or lactation. Diagnoses relied on clinical symptoms, serum thyroxine and TRAb, thyroid ultrasound and orbital computed tomography. PBMCs were separated from roughly 9.6 ml of fresh peripheral blood using Ficoll-Paque density gradient centrifugation. Total RNA was extracted using Trizol reagent, and RNA quality was assessed on an Agilent 2100 Bioanalyzer. The sample is drawn from a study of T cells in Graves' hyperthyroidism and ophthalmopathy (dated by TCRdb to about 2019). Study-level background: Peripheral blood was sampled at the time of initial diagnosis, prior to any treatment. To identify TCR V-J signatures that set the groups apart, the researchers used a discovery cohort of roughly 100 patients, made up of some 41 with Graves' ophthalmopathy and 57 with stable Graves' hyperthyroidism. Prospective prediction of ophthalmopathy was tested in an independent validation cohort of 18 hyperthyroidism patients and 15 to 17 patients who later progressed to ophthalmopathy. The roughly 99 discovery patients were divided at random into training and test sets in a 7:3 ratio. In about 6 Graves' hyperthyroidism patients, the study also compared T-cell repertoires from thyroid tissue with T-cell repertoires from blood. After blood sampling, hyperthyroidism patients were treated with methimazole at a starting dose of 30 mg daily, and ophthalmopathy patients were treated with high-dose intravenous methylprednisolone. According to the paper, TCR Vbeta CDR3 sequencing was carried out on 120 to 150 peripheral blood samples, which came from approximately 41 ophthalmopathy, under 80 hyperthyroidism and roughly 17 progressor patients.

The study at large found these results: No statistical method was used to fix the sample size in advance, and group allocation was not hidden from the investigators. Ophthalmopathy was separated from stable hyperthyroidism by a 13 V-J signature model, with about 88% sensitivity and about 81% specificity obtained in cross-validation and 80%/75% obtained in testing. In validation, the model predicted progression to ophthalmopathy a median of roughly 6.5 months before onset, with roughly 68% sensitivity and about 72% specificity. Most expanded thyroid clonotypes (frequency above 0.001) were also found in blood, which suggests that blood repertoires may mirror thyroid immune responses.

The germline V gene specifies SGHTA as CDR1 and FQGTGA as CDR2. V has 2 bases trimmed and J has 1 base trimmed; junction bases matching no gene number 13. Its CDR3 holds 21 amino acids, cysteine through phenylalanine. The sequence is cut down to CDR3 DNA, 63 bases in frame from base 1. The TCR beta CDR3 regions were amplified from RNA transcripts. The TCR CDR3 was subjected to a first round of RT-PCR using the HTBI primer set and the Qiagen OneStep RT-PCR kit. A second multiplex PCR round built the libraries, followed by size selection and purification. The libraries were sequenced on an Illumina HiSeq2000 using paired-end 100 bp reads. In the source study's methods: SOAPnuke was used to process the raw data, with reads discarded if the reads contained adapters or uncalled bases, had a mean Phred below 15, or lacked an exact constant-primer or identifier match. High-quality paired reads were merged with COPE v1.2.5, and unique nucleotide sequences were defined as clonotypes. MiTCR v1.1 was used to align the clonotypes against IMGT TRBV, TRBD and TRBJ reference segments. Only V-J combinations with frequency above 0.0001, covering 99% to 99.2% of repertoires, were analysed. A TCS score was defined as the ratio between F50 (clonal expansion) and ExV (chaos), using BLOSUM62-based TCRdist between CDR3 peptides within each V-J. Welch's t-statistics and random forest reduced around 550 V-J features to 13, which were used in a naive Bayes classifier (R e1071). TCRdb reran the public reads through fastp at Q25 and MiXCR, keeping productive beta chains. CDR3 protein sequences are deduplicated, and each keeps its most common genes and DNA. TCRdb, not the authors, supplied the V and J calls. Counted in this sample were fewer than 550,000 distinct CDR3 sequences; around a quarter of them appeared once. Together, the top ten hold about 10% of the sample.

The chain is encoded by TRBV7-3 joined to TRBJ2-6; TRBD1 agrees with 11 junctional bases. This clonotype was obtained from a woman aged 25 to 39 with Graves' ophthalmopathy. Sequencing was performed on blood. The encoded CDR3 is CASSLWTGGMIYSSGANVLTF. Read as DNA, the sequence is TGTGCCAGCAGCTTATGGACAGGGGGCATGATTTACTCGTCTGGGGCCAACGTCCTGACTTTC.